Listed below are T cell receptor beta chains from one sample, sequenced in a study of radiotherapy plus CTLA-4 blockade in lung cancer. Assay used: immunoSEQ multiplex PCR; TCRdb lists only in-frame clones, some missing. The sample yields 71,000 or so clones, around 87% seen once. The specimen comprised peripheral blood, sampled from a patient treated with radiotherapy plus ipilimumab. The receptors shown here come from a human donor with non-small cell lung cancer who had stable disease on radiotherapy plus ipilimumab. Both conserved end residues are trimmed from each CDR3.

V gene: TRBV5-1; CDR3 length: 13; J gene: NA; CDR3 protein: ASSDRAGGSYEQY
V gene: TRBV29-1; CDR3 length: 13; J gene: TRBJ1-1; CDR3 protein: SVIRDSRMNTEAF
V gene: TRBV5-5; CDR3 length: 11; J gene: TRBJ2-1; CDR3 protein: ASSLVPRNEQF
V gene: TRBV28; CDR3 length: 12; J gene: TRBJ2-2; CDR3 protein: AVPGGKRGGELF
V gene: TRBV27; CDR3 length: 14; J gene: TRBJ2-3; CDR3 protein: ASSLGGRSSTDTQY
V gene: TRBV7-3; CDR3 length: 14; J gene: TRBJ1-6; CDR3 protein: ASSPTRAENNSPLH
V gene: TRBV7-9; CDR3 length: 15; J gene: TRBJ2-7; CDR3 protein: ASSSTLGLAVSYEQY
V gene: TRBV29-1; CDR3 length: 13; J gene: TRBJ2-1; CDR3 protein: SVATSPSSYNEQF
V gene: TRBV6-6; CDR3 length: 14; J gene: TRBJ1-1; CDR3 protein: ASISGRTGVDTEAF
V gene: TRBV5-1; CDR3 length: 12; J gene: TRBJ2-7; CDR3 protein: ASSPRGSAYEQY
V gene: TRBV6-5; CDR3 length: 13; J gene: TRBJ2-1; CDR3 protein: ASRAIADWSNEQF
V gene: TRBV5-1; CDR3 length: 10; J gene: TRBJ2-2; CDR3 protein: ASRLGIGELF
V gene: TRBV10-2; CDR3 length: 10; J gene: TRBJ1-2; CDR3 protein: ASSEDSRGYA
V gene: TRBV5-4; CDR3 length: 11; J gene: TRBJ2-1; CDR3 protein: ASSSSTRDEQF
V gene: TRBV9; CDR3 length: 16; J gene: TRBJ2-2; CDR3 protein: ASSSRLAGVLSTGELF
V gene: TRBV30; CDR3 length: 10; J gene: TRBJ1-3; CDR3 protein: AWEKNGDTIY
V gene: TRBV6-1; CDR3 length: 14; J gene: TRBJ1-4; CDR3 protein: ASRESWGLVGEKLF
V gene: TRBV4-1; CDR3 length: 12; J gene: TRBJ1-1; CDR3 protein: ASSHEGRVTEAF
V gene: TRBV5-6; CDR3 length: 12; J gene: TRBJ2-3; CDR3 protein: ASSSTKGADTQY
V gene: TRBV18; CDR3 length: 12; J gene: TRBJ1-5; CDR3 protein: ASSPGREGQPQH
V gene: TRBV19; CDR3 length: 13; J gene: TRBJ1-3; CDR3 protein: ASTEDRGTGNTIY
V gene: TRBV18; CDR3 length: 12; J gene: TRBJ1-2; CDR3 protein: ASSPGTGGYGYT
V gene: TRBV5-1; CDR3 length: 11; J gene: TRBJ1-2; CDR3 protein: ASSFTVSNGYT
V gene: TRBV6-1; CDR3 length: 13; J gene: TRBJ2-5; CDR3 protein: ASSEVRTGQETQY
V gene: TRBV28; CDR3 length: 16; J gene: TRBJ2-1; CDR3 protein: ASTKPRDPKTLHNEQF
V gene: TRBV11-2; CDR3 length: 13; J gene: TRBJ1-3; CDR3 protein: ASSPGHHSGNTIY
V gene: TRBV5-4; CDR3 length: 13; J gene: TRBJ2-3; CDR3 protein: ASSFQRGDTDTQY
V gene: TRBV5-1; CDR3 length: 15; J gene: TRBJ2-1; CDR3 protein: ASSSQPPGQGSREQF
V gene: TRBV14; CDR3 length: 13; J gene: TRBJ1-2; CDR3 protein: ASSPQAGRVYGYT
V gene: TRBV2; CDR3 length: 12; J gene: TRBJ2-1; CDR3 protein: ASSVGGAGREQF
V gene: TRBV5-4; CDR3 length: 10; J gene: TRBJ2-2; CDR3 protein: ASRGPTGELF
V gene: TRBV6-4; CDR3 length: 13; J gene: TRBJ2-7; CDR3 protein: ASSQLAGGSHEQY
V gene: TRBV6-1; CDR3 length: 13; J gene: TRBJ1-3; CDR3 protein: ASTGALRPGNTIY
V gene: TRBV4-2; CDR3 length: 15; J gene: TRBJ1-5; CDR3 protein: ASSQEGGLAPHQPQH
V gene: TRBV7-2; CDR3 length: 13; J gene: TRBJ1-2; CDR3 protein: ASSRSATDHYGYT
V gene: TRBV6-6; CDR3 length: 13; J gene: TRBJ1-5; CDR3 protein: ASRGTDISNQPQH
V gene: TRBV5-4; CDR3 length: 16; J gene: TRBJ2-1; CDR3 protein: ASSLFLAGIQFYNEQF
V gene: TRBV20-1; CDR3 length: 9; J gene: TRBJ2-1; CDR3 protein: SARASGISF
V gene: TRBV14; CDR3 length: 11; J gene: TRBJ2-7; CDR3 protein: ASRRQGVQEQY
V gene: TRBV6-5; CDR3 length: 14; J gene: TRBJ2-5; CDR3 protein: ASSYSKGFGQETQY